This is a list of T cell receptor beta chains from one sample in a study of shared clonotypes between healthy human individuals. Only in-frame clones appear in the TCRdb table, and some are missing; sequencing was by immunoSEQ multiplex PCR. This table holds 2.5 million or so clones, around nine tenths found once. The sequencing input was naive CD4+ T cells sorted from blood. The receptors derive from a man between 18 and 35 years old in good health. Both conserved end residues are part of each CDR3. The D gene is left open where the match is weak. Expanded clones are given a class, and other clones once, few, many or no size at all.

>-|TRBV4-1|TRBJ2-7|TRBD1
TGCGCCAGCAGACACCTCACTCCGGGACAGGGAAGCTACGAGCAGTACTTC
CASRHLTPGQGSYEQYF
>-|TRBV18|TRBJ1-2|-
TGTGCCAGCTCACCCTCTGTGTCGGGGGACGAGAGTGGCTACACCTTC
CASSPSVSGDESGYTF
>-|TRBV5-1|TRBJ2-5|TRBD2
TGCGCCAGCAGCTTAGCGGGGCTGGGGACCCAGTACTTC
CASSLAGLGTQYF
>once|TRBV30|TRBJ1-4|TRBD1
TGTGCCTGGAGAAACAGGGGGGGGAATGAAAAACTGTTTTTT
CAWRNRGGNEKLFF
>-|TRBV6-6|TRBJ1-5|-
TGTGCCAGCAGAGAGTATAGCAATCAGCCCCAGCATTTT
CASREYSNQPQHF
>-|TRBV4-2|TRBJ1-1|-
TGTGCCAGCAGCCAAGATTGGGGCGCTGAAGCTTTCTTT
CASSQDWGAEAFF
>once|TRBV4-1|TRBJ1-2|-
TGCGCCAGCAGCCAAGCAAGGTCGGTTTATGGCTACACCTTC
CASSQARSVYGYTF
>-|TRBV7-9|TRBJ2-2|-
TGTGCCAGCAGCATAATCCCTAACACCGGGGAGCTGTTTTTT
CASSIIPNTGELFF
>-|TRBV5-1|TRBJ2-5|TRBD2
TGCGCCAGCAGCTCGGGACTAGCGGGAGGGCAAGAGACCCAGTACTTC
CASSSGLAGGQETQYF
>-|TRBV5-4|TRBJ2-7|-
TGTGCCAGCAGCTTGCGTGGCCCCGGGGATTACGAGCAGTACTTC
CASSLRGPGDYEQYF
>once|TRBV10-3|TRBJ2-1|-
TGTGCCATCAGTGAGTTGAGGGGGGGGTTGAATGAGCAGTTCTTC
CAISELRGGLNEQFF
>-|TRBV5-4|TRBJ2-7|-
TGTGCCAGCAGCCGAATTGGGGGTCGAGGGGTAAGGTCCTACGAGCAGTACTTC
CASSRIGGRGVRSYEQYF
>-|TRBV18|TRBJ1-2|TRBD1
TGTGCCAGCGCGGGACAGACCTCTAACTATGGCTACACCTTC
CASAGQTSNYGYTF
>-|TRBV9|TRBJ2-1|TRBD2
TGTGCCAGCAGCGTAGATCGCGGGGGCTACAATGAGCAGTTCTTC
CASSVDRGGYNEQFF
>-|TRBV27|TRBJ2-3|-
TGTGCCAGCAGTTTATGGAGGGGACAGTTAGATACGCAGTATTTT
CASSLWRGQLDTQYF
>-|TRBV7-2|TRBJ2-1|TRBD2
TGTGCCAGCAGCTTAGACGTAGCGGGAGGGGTTGAGCAGTTCTTC
CASSLDVAGGVEQFF
>-|TRBV7-9|TRBJ2-1|TRBD2
TGTGCCAGCAGCTTAGCCTTTAGCGGGGGCCTAACCTACAATGAGCAGTTCTTC
CASSLAFSGGLTYNEQFF
>-|TRBV18|TRBJ2-5|TRBD1
TGTGCCAGCTCGCGAAAGACAGGGGGTGACGAGACCCAGTACTTC
CASSRKTGGDETQYF
>-|TRBV30|TRBJ2-7|-
TGTGCCTGGAGTGTTGCGGGCTACGAGCAGTACTTC
CAWSVAGYEQYF
>-|TRBV5-6|TRBJ1-2|TRBD1
TGTGCCAGCAGCTACGCCGGGACAGGGGGCACCAGCTATGGCTACACCTTC
CASSYAGTGGTSYGYTF
>-|TRBV6-5|TRBJ2-7|TRBD2
TGTGCCAGCAGTGTACGGGAGGGCTACGAGCAGTACTTC
CASSVREGYEQYF
>-|TRBV4-1|TRBJ2-3|-
TGCGCCAGCAGCTCCCTGACGGGACCATTGTCAGATACGCAGTATTTT
CASSSLTGPLSDTQYF
>once|TRBV6-5|TRBJ1-1|-
TGTGCCACCTGGACGGATCTGAACACTGAAGCTTTCTTT
CATWTDLNTEAFF
>-|TRBV27|TRBJ1-2|-
TGTGCCAGCAGTCACTCGACAGGAGTCGACTATGGCTACACCTTC
CASSHSTGVDYGYTF
>-|TRBV28|TRBJ1-4|-
TGTGCCAGCAGTGCTCCAGGGGTAACTAATGAAAAACTGTTTTTT
CASSAPGVTNEKLFF
>once|TRBV27|TRBJ1-1|TRBD1
TGTGCCAGCAGCTTCGGACAGGGGAGGACTGAAGCTTTCTTT
CASSFGQGRTEAFF
>-|TRBV30|TRBJ2-5|TRBD2
TGTGCCTGGAGTGTGCGGGGGGGCTTCCGAGAGACCCAGTACTTC
CAWSVRGGFRETQYF
>-|TRBV28|TRBJ1-4|-
TGTGCCAGCGGTGGTAGCGGGGTTGGGGAAAAACTGTTTTTT
CASGGSGVGEKLFF
>-|TRBV7-2|TRBJ2-5|TRBD2
TGTGCCACCAAGCCCCCGGGACTAGCGGGAGTGGAGACCCAGTACTTC
CATKPPGLAGVETQYF
>-|TRBV5-3|TRBJ2-3|-
TGTGCCAGAAGCTTGGCCGGGGTAGCCAGCACAGATACGCAGTATTTT
CARSLAGVASTDTQYF
>once|TRBV10-1|TRBJ2-2|TRBD2
TGCGCCAGCAGTGTCCGGCTAGCGGGCACCGGGGAGCTGTTTTTT
CASSVRLAGTGELFF
>-|TRBV18|TRBJ1-1|-
TGTGCCAGCTCCGACACGATCATGAACACTGAAGCTTTCTTT
CASSDTIMNTEAFF
>-|TRBV13|TRBJ2-5|-
TGTGCCAGCAGCTCCCGAGGGTGGGAGACCCAGTACTTC
CASSSRGWETQYF
>-|TRBV28|TRBJ2-2|-
TGTGCCAGCAGAGAGGTCGCCGGGGAGCTGTTTTTT
CASREVAGELFF
>-|TRBV11-2|TRBJ1-4|TRBD1
TGTGCCAGCAGCTTTTCCGGGACAGTCCCAAAACTGTTTTTT
CASSFSGTVPKLFF
>once|TRBV10-3|TRBJ2-1|TRBD2
TGTGCCATCAGTGGGGGGGGGAACAATGAGCAGTTCTTC
CAISGGGNNEQFF
>-|TRBV11-3|TRBJ2-7|TRBD1
TGTGCCAGCAGCCCGTTATCCGCTCGGGACAGCGCTGCCTACGAGCAGTACTTC
CASSPLSARDSAAYEQYF